This section outlines one T cell receptor beta chain sequence together with its context. The antigen this receptor binds is unknown. The input lacks base qualities; no much larger clone sits a single base away. The data derive from a study of OX40 agonist ivuxolimab in advanced cancers. As for the study more broadly: Ivuxolimab, which targeted the costimulatory receptor OX40 (CD134), was an agonistic, fully human IgG2 monoclonal antibody. Three dose-escalation patients achieved partial responses, one with hepatocellular carcinoma and two with cutaneous melanoma. The paper describes the monotherapy dose-escalation part (N of about 47 patients) of the phase I trial of ivuxolimab. The dose-escalation cohort was almost 85% male with a mean age of roughly 60 years, ranging from roughly 20 to 85. Peripheral TCRbeta sequencing aimed to test whether ivuxolimab altered TCR sequence diversity and caused clonal T-cell expansion. Of the 50 to 55 patients in dose escalation, about 20 had hepatocellular carcinoma, some 15 had melanoma, 9 had renal cell carcinoma and 9 had head and neck cancer. Intravenous ivuxolimab was administered to patients every 2 weeks at six dose levels: 0.01, 0.1, 0.3, 1.5, 3 and 10 mg/kg. Prior anti-PD-1, anti-PD-L1 or anti-CTLA-4 therapy was permitted, and approximately 40% of dose-escalation patients had received checkpoint inhibitors. General findings and caveats noted by the study authors: Clonal expansion of both CD4+ and CD8+ blood T cells was observed from baseline to week 6 at doses 0.1 to 3.0 mg/kg. On average, CD8+ T cells showed more expanded clones than CD4+ T cells after ivuxolimab. In the 0.1-3.0 mg/kg groups, partial responders were among the patients with the lowest normalized peripheral clonal expansion, particularly in CD8+ T cells. Low levels of normalized T-cell clonal expansion were also seen in some patients who did not respond. Which antigens the clonally expanded peripheral T cells were specific for was not determined.

For sequencing of the TCRbeta CDR3 region, genomic DNA was extracted from the sorted cells. The immunoSEQ Assay was used to sequence the TCRbeta CDR3 regions. Imported from immuneACCESS, the table was reduced by TCRdb to in-frame sequences with V and J called. These copies leave out some clones; in studies compared against another copy, an unresolved V gene accounts for under half, and the cause of the remainder is not known. The sample table contains more than 100,000 clones; only one count was recorded for about nine tenths of them. The ten largest clonotypes hold roughly 1.1% of the sample. Trimming takes 4 bases from V and 2 bases from J, and the germline ends sit 12 bases apart. CDR1 is given as MGHRA and CDR2 as YSYEKL, both from the germline V gene. Reading from cysteine to phenylalanine, the CDR3 counts 14 amino acids. Only the CDR3 DNA stays, 42 bases, in frame from base 1. Patients with a history of autoimmune disease or receiving systemic immunosuppression were excluded from the trial. In every dose cohort, peripheral blood was drawn for TCR sequencing at baseline, cycle 4 day 1, and cycle 7 day 1. The samples were taken from a phase I, first-in-human, multicenter, open-label dose-escalation trial of ivuxolimab. The trial enrolled adults with locally advanced or metastatic head and neck squamous cell, hepatocellular, melanoma or renal cell carcinoma. Before TCR sequencing, CD4+ T cells and CD8+ T cells were sorted from peripheral blood as separate populations.

This TCR was recovered from an adult with an advanced solid tumor such as melanoma, head and neck, liver or kidney cancer. The sequence is built from TRBV4-1 and TRBJ2-7; perhaps TRBD1 is the D gene, with 6 bases matching. The specimen comprised CD4+ or CD8+ T cells sorted from blood, sampled in a trial of the OX40 agonist ivuxolimab. The CDR3 here reads CASSPTRTAYEQYF. Here is the DNA: TGCGCCAGCAGCCCAACTCGGACAGCCTACGAGCAGTACTTC.